This TCR beta chain derives from a study of shared T cell receptors in the human thymus. Clones were read by immunoSEQ multiplex PCR, and TCRdb kept only the in-frame ones, dropping some. The table records 650,000 to 950,000 clones, roughly 85% of them present only once. The CDR3 spans 14 residues. Germline CDR1 is SQVTM and CDR2 is ANQGSEA. Trimming stripped 4 bases from V and 3 bases from J, with 15 bases between. The data also belong to a second study, concerning human thymus T cells. This second study notes: Corrective heart surgery yielded the resections from which the thymus tissue came. It looked as if thymic and blood repertoires used V and J genes in a biased way.

Specimen: thymocytes. The gene calls are TRBV29-1 and TRBJ1-2; D is undetermined. The source is a girl less than two years old with a congenital heart defect. CDR3 residues: CSVALYPDYYGYTF. The CDR3 DNA reads as TGCAGCGTTGCTCTCTATCCGGACTACTATGGCTACACCTTC.